A selection of T cell receptor beta chains follows, all from one sample in a study of blood T cell repertoires in COVID-19. Some clones are missing from TCRdb's copy, which holds only in-frame ones; the method was immunoSEQ multiplex PCR. The data show over 70,000 clones, 80% seen once. The sequencing sample was made of peripheral blood. The origin of the receptors is a woman aged 70 to 79 with acute or convalescent COVID-19. Both conserved end residues are part of each CDR3. D genes are given only for firm matches. Clone size is not always given. Where it is, it says once, few, many or a class for expanded clones.

- 15 TRBJ2-5 - TRBV5-5 CASSLLPSGQETQYF TGTGCCAGCAGCTTACTCCCCAGCGGCCAAGAGACCCAGTACTTC
- 14 TRBJ2-6 - TRBV11-2 CASSRVSGANVLTF TGTGCCAGCAGCCGTGTCTCTGGGGCCAACGTCCTGACTTTC
- 16 TRBJ1-2 - TRBV25-1 CASSETTAGSAYGYTF TGTGCCAGCAGTGAAACCACAGCTGGATCGGCCTATGGCTACACCTTC
TRBD2 18 TRBJ2-6 - TRBV5-4 CASSGGGLAVSGANVLTF TGTGCCAGCAGCGGGGGGGGACTAGCGGTCTCTGGGGCCAACGTCCTGACTTTC
- 15 TRBJ1-6 - TRBV6-5 CASSYPGVANSPLHF TGTGCCAGCAGTTACCCCGGGGTAGCGAATTCACCCCTCCACTTT
TRBD1 12 TRBJ2-3 - TRBV10-3 CAIRTGSDTQYF TGTGCCATCAGGACAGGGTCAGATACGCAGTATTTT
TRBD1 13 TRBJ1-2 - TRBV28 CASSPGGSYGYTF TGTGCCAGCAGTCCAGGGGGCTCGTATGGCTACACCTTC
TRBD1 15 TRBJ2-5 - TRBV27 CASQATGQGQETQYF TGTGCCAGCCAAGCGACAGGGCAAGGACAAGAGACCCAGTACTTC
TRBD1 15 TRBJ1-4 few TRBV6-6 CASSPGTGTNEKLFF TGTGCCAGCTCTCCCGGGACAGGGACGAATGAAAAACTGTTTTTT
- 13 TRBJ1-2 - TRBV15 CATSRAPGYGYTF TGTGCCACCAGCAGAGCGCCAGGCTATGGCTACACCTTC
- 14 TRBJ2-7 once TRBV9 CASSPQRGSYEQYF TGTGCCAGCAGCCCTCAAAGGGGATCCTACGAGCAGTACTTC
TRBD1 14 TRBJ2-1 - TRBV28 CASSGTARPIEQFF TGTGCCAGTTCAGGGACAGCCCGTCCAATAGAGCAGTTCTTC
- 12 TRBJ2-1 - TRBV5-1 CASSRGTDEQFF TGCGCCAGCAGCCGCGGGACTGATGAGCAGTTCTTC